The sequence of this T cell receptor beta chain was determined in a study of blood T cells in healthy people across ages. Together with a sample-barcoded 5' primer, a J-beta primer mix was included in a second PCR lasting roughly 7 to 11 cycles. Each cDNA molecule carried a tag from a template-switch adaptor that contained 12 random nucleotides. TCRdb reprocessed the 5' RACE reads via MiXCR and lists one record per CDR3 protein. The sample contains 500,000 to 600,000 distinct CDR3 sequences, 27% of which appear only once. Findings of the study overall: Diversity estimates from one million T cells were considered underestimates.

CDR1 and CDR2 (germline): DFQATT, SNEGSKA (reference sequence). The CDR3 length is 17 residues. V lost 0 bases to trimming and J lost 7 bases; unmatched junction nucleotides: 15. Notes on this clonotype: Its antigen is as yet unknown.

The authors drew roughly 9.8 milliliters of peripheral blood from each donor. Researchers isolated at least 6.5 million PBMCs per sample. This sequence originates from a woman in her seventies in good health. Sequencing was performed on blood. This chain links TRBV20-1 with TRBJ1-5; TRBD1 matches at 7 bases. The CDR3 DNA follows: TGCAGTGCTAGAGATGGGAGGGGGCAAACAGGGAGACAGCCCCAGCATTTT. Protein: CSARDGRGQTGRQPQHF.